This TCR beta chain comes out of a study of CD8 T cells in ankylosing spondylitis. Whole-study results and caveats: Ankylosing spondylitis blood seemed to carry a telltale TCR beta motif made of under 10 highly homologous variants.

Per germline, CDR1 MDHEN and CDR2 SYDVKM. The CDR3 covers 13 residues. V was clipped by 7 bases and J by 6 bases, with 13 bases between them. Worth noting for this clonotype: As yet, its antigen is unknown.

MiXCR, run by TCRdb on the 5' RACE reads, gives a single entry per CDR3 protein. Of over 450,000 distinct CDR3 sequences in the sample, roughly 13% are singletons; the top ten hold 6.8%. Sequencing input: blood, either unsorted or a sorted T cell fraction (not recorded which). The chain carries TRBV28 and TRBJ1-5, with D unclear. The origin of this receptor is a male donor with ankylosing spondylitis. The CDR3: CASTRESGQPQHF. The DNA for the CDR3 is TGTGCCAGCACCCGCGAGTCCGGTCAGCCCCAGCATTTT.